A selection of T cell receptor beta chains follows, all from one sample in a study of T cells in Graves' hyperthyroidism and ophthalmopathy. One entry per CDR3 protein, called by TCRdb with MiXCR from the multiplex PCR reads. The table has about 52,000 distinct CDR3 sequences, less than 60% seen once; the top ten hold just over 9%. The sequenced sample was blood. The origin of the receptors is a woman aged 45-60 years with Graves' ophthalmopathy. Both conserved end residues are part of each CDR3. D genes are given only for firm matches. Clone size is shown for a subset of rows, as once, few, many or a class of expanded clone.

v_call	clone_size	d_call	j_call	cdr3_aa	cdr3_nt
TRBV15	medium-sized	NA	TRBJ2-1	CATSRGGFSSYNEQFF	TGTGCCACCAGCAGAGGGGGATTTAGCTCCTACAATGAGCAGTTCTTC
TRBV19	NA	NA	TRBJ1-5	CASSTTDQPQHF	TGTGCCAGTAGTACGACAGATCAGCCCCAGCATTTT
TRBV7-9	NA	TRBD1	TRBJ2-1	CASSLAGTGLHEQFF	TGTGCCAGCAGCTTAGCCGGGACAGGGTTGCATGAGCAGTTCTTC
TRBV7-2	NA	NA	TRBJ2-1	CASSPGRCNEQFF	TGCGCCAGCAGCCCAGGGCGCTGCAATGAGCAGTTCTTC
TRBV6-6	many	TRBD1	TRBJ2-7	CASSTGAEQYF	TGTGCCAGCAGTACAGGGGCCGAGCAGTACTTC
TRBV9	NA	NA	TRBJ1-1	CASSFAGGTEAFF	TGTGCCAGCAGCTTCGCGGGAGGAACTGAAGCTTTCTTT
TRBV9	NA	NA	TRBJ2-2	CASSVEVGINTGELFF	TGTGCCAGCAGCGTAGAAGTGGGGATTAACACCGGGGAGCTGTTTTTT
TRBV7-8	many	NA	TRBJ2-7	CASSLVRGAGPYEQYF	TGTGCCAGCAGCTTAGTGAGGGGGGCGGGCCCCTACGAGCAGTACTTC
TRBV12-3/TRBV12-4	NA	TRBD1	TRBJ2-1	CASSLILRVGTGPFRNEQFF	TGTGCCAGCAGTTTAATTTTACGGGTTGGGACAGGCCCATTTAGGAATGAGCAGTTCTTC
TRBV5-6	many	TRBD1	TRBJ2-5	CASSWDRGYQETQYF	TGTGCCAGCAGCTGGGACAGGGGGTACCAAGAGACCCAGTACTTC
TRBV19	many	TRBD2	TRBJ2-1	CASSSAGGSYNEQFF	TGTGCCAGTAGTAGCGCGGGAGGCTCCTACAATGAGCAGTTCTTC
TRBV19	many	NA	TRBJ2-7	CASSIVTESSYEQYF	TGTGCCAGTAGTATAGTGACGGAGAGCTCCTACGAGCAGTACTTC
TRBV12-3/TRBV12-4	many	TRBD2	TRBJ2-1	CASRTSGYNEQFF	TGTGCCAGCAGGACTAGCGGCTACAATGAGCAGTTCTTC
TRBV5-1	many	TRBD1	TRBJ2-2	CASRNTGTASGLTGELFF	TGCGCCAGCAGAAATACCGGGACAGCTTCTGGTCTGACCGGGGAGCTGTTTTTT
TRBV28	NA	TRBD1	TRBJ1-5	CASSLAGGNNQPQHF	TGTGCCAGCAGTTTGGCAGGGGGGAACAATCAGCCCCAGCATTTT
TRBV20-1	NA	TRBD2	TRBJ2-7	CSASPQLAGGFSYEQYF	TGCAGTGCCTCACCCCAACTAGCGGGGGGTTTCTCCTACGAGCAGTACTTC
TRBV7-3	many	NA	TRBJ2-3	CASSWTSTDTQYF	TGTGCCAGCAGCTGGACCAGCACAGATACGCAGTATTTT
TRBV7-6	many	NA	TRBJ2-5	CASSPSRPQETQYF	TGTGCCAGCAGCCCGTCTAGGCCGCAAGAGACCCAGTACTTC
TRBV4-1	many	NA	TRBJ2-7	CASSQLHLIPDDYEQYF	TGCGCCAGCAGCCAACTACATCTGATACCCGACGACTACGAGCAGTACTTC
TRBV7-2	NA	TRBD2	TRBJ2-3	CASSSTSGPLSADTQYF	TGTGCCAGCAGCTCGACTAGCGGCCCCCTCTCCGCAGATACGCAGTATTTT
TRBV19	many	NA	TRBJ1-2	CASRGGGAHYGYTF	TGTGCCAGTAGAGGCGGGGGTGCCCACTATGGCTACACCTTC
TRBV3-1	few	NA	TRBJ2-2	CASSQVRLTGELFF	TGTGCCAGCAGCCAAGTCCGGCTTACCGGGGAGCTGTTTTTT
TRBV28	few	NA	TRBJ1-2	CASAVQGLSGYGYTF	TGTGCCAGTGCTGTCCAGGGGCTCTCGGGCTATGGCTACACCTTC
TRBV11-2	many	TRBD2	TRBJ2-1	CASSPRVLAGGWNEQFF	TGTGCCAGCAGCCCACGGGTCCTAGCGGGGGGCTGGAATGAGCAGTTCTTC
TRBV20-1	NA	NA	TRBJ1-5	CSARDTVEPQHF	TGCAGTGCTAGAGACACTGTTGAGCCCCAGCATTTT
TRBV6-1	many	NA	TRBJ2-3	CASIEQGSSTDTQYF	TGTGCCAGCATAGAACAGGGATCTAGCACAGATACGCAGTATTTT
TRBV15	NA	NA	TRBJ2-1	CATSTHGTGAYNEQFF	TGTGCCACCAGCACCCACGGAACAGGAGCCTACAATGAGCAGTTCTTC
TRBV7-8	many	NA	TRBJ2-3	CASSLPGWDTQYF	TGTGCCAGCAGCTTACCGGGTTGGGATACGCAGTATTTT
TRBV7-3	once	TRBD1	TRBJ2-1	CASSFSGTGSNEQFF	TGTGCCAGCAGCTTCTCCGGGACAGGGAGCAATGAGCAGTTCTTC
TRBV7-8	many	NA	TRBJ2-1	CASSYPTRGNNEQFF	TGTGCCAGCAGCTACCCGACTAGAGGAAACAATGAGCAGTTCTTC
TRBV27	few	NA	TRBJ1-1	CASRGGRTNTEAFF	TGTGCCAGCAGAGGAGGCCGGACGAACACTGAAGCTTTCTTT
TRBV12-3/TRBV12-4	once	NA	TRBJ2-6	CASSLDGANVLTF	TGTGCCAGCAGTTTGGATGGGGCCAACGTCCTGACTTTC
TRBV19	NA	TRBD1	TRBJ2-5	CASSHLTGSEAQYF	TGTGCCAGTAGTCACTTGACAGGGTCTGAGGCTCAGTACTTC
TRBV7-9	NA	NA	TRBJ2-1	CASSLGQDTDTQFF	TGTGCCAGCAGCTTAGGACAAGACACAGATACGCAGTTCTTC
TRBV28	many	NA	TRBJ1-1	CASSSGHWAFF	TGTGCCAGCAGTTCAGGACATTGGGCTTTCTTT
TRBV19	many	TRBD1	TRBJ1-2	CASTGTGDFYGYTF	TGTGCCAGCACCGGGACAGGGGATTTCTATGGCTACACCTTC